This entry is about one T cell receptor beta chain. Its antigen remains unknown. Genomic DNA of each subset was evenly split across several immunoSEQ plates. Profiled with immunoSEQ multiplex PCR; TCRdb holds only in-frame clones, not every one. This sample has roughly 2.6 million clones, with roughly nine tenths found just once. This entry comes from a study of shared clonotypes between healthy human individuals. Study outcomes and limitations: Limited genetic and exposure-history diversity came from having few donors. A generally larger estimated richness was seen in naive subsets than in memory subsets.

The CDR3 extends over 15 amino acids. Trimming removed 6 bases from V and 1 base from J; junction bases left unmatched: 3. Germline V gives CDR1 MNHNY, CDR2 SVGAGI (reference sequence). What was sequenced was naive CD4+ T cells sorted from blood. Subset of the sample: CD45RA+ positively selected. The rearrangement uses TRBV6-6 and TRBJ1-6, with 7 nucleotides matching TRBD1. The origin of this receptor is a man aged 18 to 30 in good health. For the CDR3, the DNA is TGTGCCAGCAGCGACAGGGAGTCCTATAATTCACCCCTCCACTTT. Translation: CASSDRESYNSPLHF.